The clone carrying this T cell receptor (beta chain) has more than one count but fewer than ten. Its antigen is not known. The CDR3 length is 14 residues. The germline CDR1 and CDR2 sequences are SGHAT and FQNNGV. The germline V and J ends were trimmed by 4 bases and 4 bases, with 11 bases remaining between them. The sample belongs to a study of OX40 agonist ivuxolimab in advanced cancers. Background on the study: With a range of roughly 23 to 90, age averaged approximately 54 years, and 65% to 85% were male. Study-level results: Clones of CD4+ and CD8+ blood T cells grew by week 6 at doses of 0.1 to 3.0 mg/kg. Expanded peripheral T-cell antigen specificity went undetermined.

Here immunoSEQ multiplex PCR was the method, and the copy in TCRdb shows in-frame clones only, minus some. The table records around 39,000 clones, approximately 79% of them present only once. The rearrangement uses TRBV11-2 and TRBJ1-3, with D unclear. The source was CD4+ or CD8+ T cells sorted from blood, collected in a trial of the OX40 agonist ivuxolimab. This TCR came from an adult with an advanced solid tumor such as melanoma, head and neck, liver or kidney cancer. The CDR3 coding sequence is TGTGCCAGCAGCTCAGCGATAATGGGAAACACCATATATTTT. Amino acid sequence: CASSSAIMGNTIYF.